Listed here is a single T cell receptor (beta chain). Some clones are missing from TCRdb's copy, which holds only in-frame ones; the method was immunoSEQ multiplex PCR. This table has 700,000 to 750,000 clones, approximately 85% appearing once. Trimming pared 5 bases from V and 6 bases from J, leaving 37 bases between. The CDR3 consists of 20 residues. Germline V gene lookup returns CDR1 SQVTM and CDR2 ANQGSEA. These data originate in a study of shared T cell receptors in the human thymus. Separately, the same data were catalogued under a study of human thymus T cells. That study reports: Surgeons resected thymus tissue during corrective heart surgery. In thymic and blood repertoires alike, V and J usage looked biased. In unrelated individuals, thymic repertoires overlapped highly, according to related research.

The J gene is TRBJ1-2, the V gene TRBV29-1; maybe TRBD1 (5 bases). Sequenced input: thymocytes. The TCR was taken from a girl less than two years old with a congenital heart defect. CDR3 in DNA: TGCAGCGTTTTAGGCAGCCTTGACTCTGAGATCCTAGGGGATTGTGATGGCTACACCTTC. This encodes CSVLGSLDSEILGDCDGYTF.